This T cell receptor beta chain was recovered during a study of T cells in localized non-small cell lung cancer. Regarding the study as a whole: In adjacent lung appeared a median about 58 of the top 100 tumor clones.

The CDR3 runs 15 residues. V was pared by 4 bases and J by 0 bases, with 10 bases between. CDR1 is MDHEN and CDR2 is SYDVKM in the germline V gene. TCRdb's table, derived via immunoSEQ multiplex PCR, lists solely in-frame clones and lacks some. The repertoire includes some 90,000 clones, 87% of them detected once, and roughly 14% sits in the top ten. In the case of this clone: Its specificity is not known.

This specimen was peripheral blood, taken before any cancer treatment. The TCR originated in a man aged 35 to 69 with stage I squamous cell lung carcinoma. The chain is built from TRBV28 and TRBJ1-3; D may be TRBD1 (5 bases). Written as DNA, the CDR3 is TGTGCCAGCAGTTCAGCGGGGACCTCTGGAAACACCATATATTTT. This gives the protein CASSSAGTSGNTIYF.